Reported below is one T cell receptor (beta chain). Its matching antigen is unknown. This sample is part of a study of cytomegalovirus exposure and HLA in healthy donors. This CDR3 comprises 14 residues. V lost 5 bases to trimming and J lost 3 bases; unmatched junction nucleotides: 3. Looked up from germline, CDR1 is MNHEY and CDR2 is SVGAGI. Study-wide findings and caveats: Many donors carried some public TCRs, although rarity characterized most TCR sequences.

It was with 60 Vbeta and 13 Jbeta primers that the PCR ran. Per the original methods: In a later analysis, the count reached about 80 million unique TCR beta chains, with around 10 million shared. Method: immunoSEQ multiplex PCR; TCRdb's copy keeps in-frame clones and lacks some. That table supplies the V and J calls and clone size; D and trimming were determined from the DNA. The sample gives 60,000 to 70,000 clones, approximately 80% of which show up once; roughly 8.2% is in the top ten. The source of this sequence is a man younger than 30 in good health and CMV-seropositive. The chain joins TRBV6-5 to TRBJ1-1; TRBD1 matches at 10 bases. What was sequenced was PBMCs. The CDR3 loop reads CASSDRGPDTEAFF. CDR3 nucleotide sequence: TGTGCCAGCAGTGACAGGGGGCCGGACACTGAAGCTTTCTTT.